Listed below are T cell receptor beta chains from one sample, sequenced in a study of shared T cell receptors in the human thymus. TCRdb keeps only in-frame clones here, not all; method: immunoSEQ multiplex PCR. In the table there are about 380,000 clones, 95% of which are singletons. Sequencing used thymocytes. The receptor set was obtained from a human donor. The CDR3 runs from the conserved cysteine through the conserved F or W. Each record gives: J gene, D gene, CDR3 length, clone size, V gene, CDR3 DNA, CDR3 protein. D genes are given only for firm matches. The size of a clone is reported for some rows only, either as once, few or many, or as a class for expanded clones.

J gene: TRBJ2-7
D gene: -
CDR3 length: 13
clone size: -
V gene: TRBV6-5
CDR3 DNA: TGTGCCAGCAGTTCCGACGGGGGCTACGAGCAGTACTTC
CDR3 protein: CASSSDGGYEQYF

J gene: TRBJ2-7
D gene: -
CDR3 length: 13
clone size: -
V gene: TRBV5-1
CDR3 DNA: TGCGCCAGCCAGAATCCCTTAGGCAACGAGCAGTACTTC
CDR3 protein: CASQNPLGNEQYF

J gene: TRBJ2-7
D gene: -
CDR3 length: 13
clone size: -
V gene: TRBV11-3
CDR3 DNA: TGTGCCAGCAGCGGAGATAGCTCCTACGAGCAGTACTTC
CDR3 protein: CASSGDSSYEQYF

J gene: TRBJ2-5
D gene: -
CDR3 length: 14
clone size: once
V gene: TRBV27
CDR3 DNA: TGTGCCAGCAGTTTTGAGGGCGGGCAAGAGACCCAGTACTTC
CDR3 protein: CASSFEGGQETQYF

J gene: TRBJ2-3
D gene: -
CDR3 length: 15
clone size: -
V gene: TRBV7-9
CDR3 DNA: TGTGCCAGCAGCTTGCTATTGGGGGGTCCAGATACGCAGTATTTT
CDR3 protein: CASSLLLGGPDTQYF

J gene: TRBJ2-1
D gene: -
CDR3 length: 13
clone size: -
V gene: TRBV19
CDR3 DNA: TGTGCCAGTAGTATAATTTTCGCAAATGAGCAGTTCTTC
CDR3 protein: CASSIIFANEQFF

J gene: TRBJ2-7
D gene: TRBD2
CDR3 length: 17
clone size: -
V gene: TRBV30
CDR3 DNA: TGTGCCTGGAGTGTACCTTGGACTAGCGGACGATCCTGCGAGCAGTACTTC
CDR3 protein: CAWSVPWTSGRSCEQYF

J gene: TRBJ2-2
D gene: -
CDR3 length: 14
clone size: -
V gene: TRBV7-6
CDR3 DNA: TGTGCCAGCAGCCCCCCCATTCACACCGGGGAGCTGTTTTTT
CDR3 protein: CASSPPIHTGELFF

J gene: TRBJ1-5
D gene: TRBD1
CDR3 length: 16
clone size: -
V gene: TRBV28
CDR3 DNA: TGTGCCAGCAGTATCTCCGGGGGACAGGGGTGTCAGCCCCAGCATTTT
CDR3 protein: CASSISGGQGCQPQHF

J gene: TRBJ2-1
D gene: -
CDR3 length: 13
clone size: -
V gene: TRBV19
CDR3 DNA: TGTGCCAGTGGGGGGCAGGGTCCCCATGAGCAGTTCTTC
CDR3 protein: CASGGQGPHEQFF

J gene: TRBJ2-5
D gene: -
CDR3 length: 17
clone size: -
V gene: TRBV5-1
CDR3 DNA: TGCGCCAGCAGCTTCGGGTTAGGAGCGGACCCCAAAGAGACCCAGTACTTC
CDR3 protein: CASSFGLGADPKETQYF

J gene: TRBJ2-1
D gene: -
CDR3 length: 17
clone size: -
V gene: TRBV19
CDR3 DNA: TGTGCCAGTAGTTCCCCAGGTAGTCACCCTCCTTACAATGAGCAGTTCTTC
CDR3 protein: CASSSPGSHPPYNEQFF

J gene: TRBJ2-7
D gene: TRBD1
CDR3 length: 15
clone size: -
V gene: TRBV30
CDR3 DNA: TGTGCCTGGAGTCCCGGGACAGGGGGATACTACGAGCAGTACTTC
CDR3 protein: CAWSPGTGGYYEQYF

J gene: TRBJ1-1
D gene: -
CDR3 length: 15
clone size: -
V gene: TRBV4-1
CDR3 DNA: TGCGCCAGCAGCCAAGAGGGCAGGGAGGACACTGAAGCTTTCTTT
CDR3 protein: CASSQEGREDTEAFF

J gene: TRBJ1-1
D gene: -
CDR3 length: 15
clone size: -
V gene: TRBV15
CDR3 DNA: TGTGCCACCAGCAGAGATCGGGCGGGGAACACTGAAGCTTTCTTT
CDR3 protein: CATSRDRAGNTEAFF

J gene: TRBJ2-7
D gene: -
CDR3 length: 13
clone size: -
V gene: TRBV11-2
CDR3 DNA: TGTGCCAGCAGCGGCGGACACCTCTACGAGCAGTACTTC
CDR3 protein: CASSGGHLYEQYF

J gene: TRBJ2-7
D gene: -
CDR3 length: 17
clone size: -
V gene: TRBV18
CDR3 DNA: TGTGCCAGCTCTTCAAATCACAATCATTTAATCGGGGGCGAGCAGTACTTC
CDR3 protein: CASSSNHNHLIGGEQYF

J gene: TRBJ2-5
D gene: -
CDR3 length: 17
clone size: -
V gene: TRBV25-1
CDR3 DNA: TGTGCCAGCAGTGAAGCAGGAGGACAAGGGCTTTCGGAGACCCAGTACTTC
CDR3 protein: CASSEAGGQGLSETQYF

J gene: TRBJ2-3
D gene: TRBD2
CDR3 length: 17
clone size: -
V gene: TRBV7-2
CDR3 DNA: TGTGCCAGCAGCTTAGAAAGGACTAGCGGGAGATCAGATACGCAGTATTTT
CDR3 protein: CASSLERTSGRSDTQYF

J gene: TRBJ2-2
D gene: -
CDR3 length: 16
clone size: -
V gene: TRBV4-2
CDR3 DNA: TGTGCCAGCAGCCAAGATCAAAACGCGCGCACCGGGGAGCTGTTTTTT
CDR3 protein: CASSQDQNARTGELFF

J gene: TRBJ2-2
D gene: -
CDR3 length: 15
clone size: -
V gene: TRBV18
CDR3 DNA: TGTGCCGCAAACGTGAGGGATAAAAACACCGGGGAGCTGTTTTTT
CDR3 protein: CAANVRDKNTGELFF

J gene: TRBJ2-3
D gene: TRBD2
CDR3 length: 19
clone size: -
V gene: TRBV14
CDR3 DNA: TGTGCCAGCAGCGAGACTAGCGGGAGGTCGCGTTTAGGGACAGATACGCAGTATTTT
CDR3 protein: CASSETSGRSRLGTDTQYF

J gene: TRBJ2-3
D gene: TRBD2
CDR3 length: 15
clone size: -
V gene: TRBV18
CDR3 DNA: TGTGCCAGCTCACCTCCGGGAGGGCCTAGGAATACGCAGTATTTT
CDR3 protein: CASSPPGGPRNTQYF

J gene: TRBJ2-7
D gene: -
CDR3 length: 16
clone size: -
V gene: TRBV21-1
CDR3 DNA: TGTGCCAGCAGCAAGGCACTCCGGGACAGGGTGTACGAGCAGTACTTC
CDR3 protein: CASSKALRDRVYEQYF

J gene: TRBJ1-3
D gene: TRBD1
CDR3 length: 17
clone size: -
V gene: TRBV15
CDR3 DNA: TGTGCCACCAGCAGACCTAATACAGGGGGCTCTGGAAACACCATATATTTT
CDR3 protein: CATSRPNTGGSGNTIYF

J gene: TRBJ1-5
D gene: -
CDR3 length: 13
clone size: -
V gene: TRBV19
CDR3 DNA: TGTGCCTCTGACAGACGGAGCAATCAGCCCCAGCATTTT
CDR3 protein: CASDRRSNQPQHF

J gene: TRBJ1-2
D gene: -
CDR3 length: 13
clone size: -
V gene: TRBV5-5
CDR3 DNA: TGTGCCAGCAGCTTAAGAATACTCTATGGCTACACCTTC
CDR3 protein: CASSLRILYGYTF

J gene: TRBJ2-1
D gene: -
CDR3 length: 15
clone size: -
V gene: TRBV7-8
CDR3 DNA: TGTGCCAGCAGCAGGAGGGCTAGCAGTAACAATGAGCAGTTCTTC
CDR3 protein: CASSRRASSNNEQFF

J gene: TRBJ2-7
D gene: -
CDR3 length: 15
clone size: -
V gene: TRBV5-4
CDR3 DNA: TGTGCCAGCAGCCTACTAGCTTCAAGCTCCTACGAGCAGTACTTC
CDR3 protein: CASSLLASSSYEQYF

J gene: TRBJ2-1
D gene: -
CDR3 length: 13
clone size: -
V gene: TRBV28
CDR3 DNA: TGTGCCAGCAGTTGGGGTTCCCCTAATGAGCAGTTCTTC
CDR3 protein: CASSWGSPNEQFF

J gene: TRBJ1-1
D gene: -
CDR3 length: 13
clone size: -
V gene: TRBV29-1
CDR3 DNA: TGCAGCGTTGAGGAGGGTAAGAGAACTGAAGCTTTCTTT
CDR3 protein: CSVEEGKRTEAFF

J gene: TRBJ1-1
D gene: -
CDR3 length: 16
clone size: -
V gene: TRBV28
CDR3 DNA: TGTGCCAGCAGTCCTCTTGACAGCGCTTTGAACACTGAAGCTTTCTTT
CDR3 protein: CASSPLDSALNTEAFF

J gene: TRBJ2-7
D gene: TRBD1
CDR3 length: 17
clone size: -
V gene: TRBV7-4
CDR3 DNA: TGTGCCAGCAGCTTAGTAGTACCCGGGACAGGGGGCCACGAGCAGTACTTC
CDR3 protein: CASSLVVPGTGGHEQYF

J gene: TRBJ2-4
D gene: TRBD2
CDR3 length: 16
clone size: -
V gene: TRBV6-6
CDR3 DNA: TGTGCCAGCAGCGGGACTAGCGGGAGAGCCAAAAACATTCAGTACTTC
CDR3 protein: CASSGTSGRAKNIQYF

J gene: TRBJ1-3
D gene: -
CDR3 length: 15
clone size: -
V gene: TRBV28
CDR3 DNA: TGTGCCAGCAGTGAGGGCAGACTCTCTGGAAACACCATATATTTT
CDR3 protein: CASSEGRLSGNTIYF

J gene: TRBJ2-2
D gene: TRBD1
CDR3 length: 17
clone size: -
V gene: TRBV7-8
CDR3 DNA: TGTGCCAGCAGCCCCCAACCGGCCGGGACAGGTATAGGGGAGCTGTTTTTT
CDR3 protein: CASSPQPAGTGIGELFF

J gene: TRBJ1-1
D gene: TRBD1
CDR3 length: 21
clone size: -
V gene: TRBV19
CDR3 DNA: TGTGCCAGTAGTATCCTCGTATTTGGCAGGGGGCCTTGTGAGATGAACACTGAAGCTTTCTTT
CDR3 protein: CASSILVFGRGPCEMNTEAFF

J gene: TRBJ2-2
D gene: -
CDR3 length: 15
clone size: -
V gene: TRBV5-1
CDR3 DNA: TGCGCCAGCAGCTTTTTAACGCCCCACACCGGGGAGCTGTTTTTT
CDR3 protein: CASSFLTPHTGELFF

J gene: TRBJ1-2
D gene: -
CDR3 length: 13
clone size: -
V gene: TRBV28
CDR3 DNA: TGTGCCAGCAGTCCCCCCGGGGCAAGTGGCTACACCTTC
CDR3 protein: CASSPPGASGYTF

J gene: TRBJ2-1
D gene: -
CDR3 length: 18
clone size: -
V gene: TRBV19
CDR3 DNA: TGTGCCAGTAGTATAGGGATTGCAGGGTGGGAGAGAGGGGGTGAGCAGTTCTTC
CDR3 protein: CASSIGIAGWERGGEQFF

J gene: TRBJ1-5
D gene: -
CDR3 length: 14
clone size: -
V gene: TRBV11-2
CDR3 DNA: TGTGCCAGCAGCTTAAAGGCAGGGAATCAGCCCCAGCATTTT
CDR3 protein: CASSLKAGNQPQHF

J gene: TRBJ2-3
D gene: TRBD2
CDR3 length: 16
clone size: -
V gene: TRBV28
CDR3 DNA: TGTGCCAGCAGTCCGACTAGCGGGAGTATTACAGATACGCAGTATTTT
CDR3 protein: CASSPTSGSITDTQYF

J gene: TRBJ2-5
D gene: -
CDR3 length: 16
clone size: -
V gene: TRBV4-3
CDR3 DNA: TGCGCCAGCAGCCAAGATTTACTCGGCGGCCAAGAGACCCAGTACTTC
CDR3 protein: CASSQDLLGGQETQYF

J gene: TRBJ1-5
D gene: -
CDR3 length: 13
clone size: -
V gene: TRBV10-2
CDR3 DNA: TGCGCCAGCAGTTTACAGGGTACACAGCCCCAGCATTTT
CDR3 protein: CASSLQGTQPQHF

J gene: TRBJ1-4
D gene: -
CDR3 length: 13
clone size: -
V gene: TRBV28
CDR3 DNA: TGTGCCAGCAGGGGGAAAAGGAGTGAAAAACTGTTTTTT
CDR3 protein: CASRGKRSEKLFF

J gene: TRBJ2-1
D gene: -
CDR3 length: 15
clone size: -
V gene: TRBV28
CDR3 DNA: TGTGCCAGCAGACTAAAGGAGAGCTCCTACAATGAGCAGTTCTTC
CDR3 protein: CASRLKESSYNEQFF

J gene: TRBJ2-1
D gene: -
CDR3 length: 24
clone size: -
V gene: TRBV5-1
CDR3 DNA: TGCGCCAGCAGCTTGGATCGGACAGGGTACGATCCCAGCGGGAAGGTAAGGTCCTACAATGAGCAGTTCTTC
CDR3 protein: CASSLDRTGYDPSGKVRSYNEQFF

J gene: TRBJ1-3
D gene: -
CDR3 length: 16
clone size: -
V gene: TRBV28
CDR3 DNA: TGTGCCAGCAGTTTACCGACCTCCCGCGCTGGAAACACCATATATTTT
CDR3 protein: CASSLPTSRAGNTIYF

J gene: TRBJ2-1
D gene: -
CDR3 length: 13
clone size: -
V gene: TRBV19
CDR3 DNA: TGTGCCAGTACCTCCGGGACTGGCAATGAGCAGTTCTTC
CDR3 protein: CASTSGTGNEQFF

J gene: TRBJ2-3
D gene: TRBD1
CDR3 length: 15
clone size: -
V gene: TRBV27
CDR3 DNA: TGTGCCAGCAGTTTACCGGGACAGGGGGTGGATACGCAGTATTTT
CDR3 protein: CASSLPGQGVDTQYF